These T cell receptor beta chains were read from a single sample in a study of T-cell reconstitution after alpha-beta-depleted transplantation in children. In TCRdb, the PCR reads were re-called with MiXCR into one record per CDR3 protein. Among approximately 170,000 distinct CDR3 sequences, roughly 11% were seen once, and the ten largest hold around 14%. The sample was PBMCs, taken before TCRalphabeta/CD19-depleted stem cell transplant. The receptors come from a boy between 2 and 10 years old with acute myeloid leukemia, due to receive a stem cell transplant. The CDR3 runs from the conserved cysteine through the conserved F or W. Fields, in order: V gene, clone size, D gene, J gene, CDR3 DNA, CDR3 protein. D genes are given only for firm matches. The size of a clone is reported for some rows only, either as once, few or many, or as a class for expanded clones.

v_call: TRBV4-1
clone_size: many
d_call: NA
j_call: TRBJ1-1
cdr3_nt: TGCGCCAGCAGCCGCGTAGCGATGACTGAAGCTTTCTTT
cdr3_aa: CASSRVAMTEAFF

v_call: TRBV6-1
clone_size: many
d_call: TRBD1
j_call: TRBJ2-7
cdr3_nt: TGTGCCAGCAGTGAACCCCGACACGGAGGACAGGGGAGGTACGAGCAGTACTTC
cdr3_aa: CASSEPRHGGQGRYEQYF

v_call: TRBV6-2/TRBV6-3
clone_size: many
d_call: NA
j_call: TRBJ2-1
cdr3_nt: TGTGCCAGCAGTTACGGCATATTCCCAGATGAGCAGTTCTTC
cdr3_aa: CASSYGIFPDEQFF

v_call: TRBV10-1
clone_size: many
d_call: NA
j_call: TRBJ1-1
cdr3_nt: TGCGCCAGCAGGGCGACAGTGGGGAGCACTGAAGCTTTCTTT
cdr3_aa: CASRATVGSTEAFF

v_call: TRBV20-1
clone_size: many
d_call: TRBD2
j_call: TRBJ2-1
cdr3_nt: TGCAGTGCTAGAGATCTAGCGGGGGGGCAGTTCTTC
cdr3_aa: CSARDLAGGQFF

v_call: TRBV20-1
clone_size: many
d_call: TRBD2
j_call: TRBJ2-2
cdr3_nt: TGCAGTGCTATAGCGGGAGGCACCGGGGAGCTGTTTTTT
cdr3_aa: CSAIAGGTGELFF

v_call: TRBV7-3
clone_size: NA
d_call: NA
j_call: TRBJ1-1
cdr3_nt: TGTGCCAGCAGCTTGCTCGGGGGAGCGGGCACTGAAGCTTTCTTT
cdr3_aa: CASSLLGGAGTEAFF

v_call: TRBV5-1
clone_size: many
d_call: NA
j_call: TRBJ1-1
cdr3_nt: TGCGCCAGCAGCTTGGAGGGGGGCTGGACTGAAGCTTTCTTT
cdr3_aa: CASSLEGGWTEAFF

v_call: TRBV20-1
clone_size: many
d_call: NA
j_call: TRBJ2-3
cdr3_nt: TGCAGTGCTACCGACAGGCCTAATACGCAGTATTTT
cdr3_aa: CSATDRPNTQYF

v_call: TRBV14
clone_size: many
d_call: NA
j_call: TRBJ2-2
cdr3_nt: TGTGCCAGCAGCCAACCGGGAACCTCGGTCGGCACCGGGGAGCTGTTTTTT
cdr3_aa: CASSQPGTSVGTGELFF

v_call: TRBV5-1
clone_size: many
d_call: NA
j_call: TRBJ2-3
cdr3_nt: TGCGCCAGCAGCGGCCTCGGGAACACAGATACGCAGTATTTT
cdr3_aa: CASSGLGNTDTQYF

v_call: TRBV4-1
clone_size: many
d_call: NA
j_call: TRBJ1-5
cdr3_nt: TGCGCCAGCAGCCAAAAGGGCGGGACTTTCGGTCAGCCCCAGCATTTT
cdr3_aa: CASSQKGGTFGQPQHF

v_call: TRBV29-1
clone_size: many
d_call: NA
j_call: TRBJ1-1
cdr3_nt: TGCAGCGCGTGGGGGGAGGGACACAACCTTGAAGCTTTCTTT
cdr3_aa: CSAWGEGHNLEAFF

v_call: TRBV29-1
clone_size: many
d_call: NA
j_call: TRBJ2-4
cdr3_nt: TGCAGCGTTGAAGTCCTAGCCAAAAACATTCAGTACTTC
cdr3_aa: CSVEVLAKNIQYF

v_call: TRBV7-8
clone_size: many
d_call: NA
j_call: TRBJ2-1
cdr3_nt: TGTGCCAGCAGCGCACTAGTCTATGAGCAGTTCTTC
cdr3_aa: CASSALVYEQFF

v_call: TRBV27
clone_size: many
d_call: NA
j_call: TRBJ1-5
cdr3_nt: TGTGCCAGCAGTTTATTCCGGAACCGACAGCCCCAGCATTTT
cdr3_aa: CASSLFRNRQPQHF

v_call: TRBV20-1
clone_size: many
d_call: TRBD1
j_call: TRBJ2-1
cdr3_nt: TGCAGTGCTACCGGGACAGCTAGCAATGAGCAGTTCTTC
cdr3_aa: CSATGTASNEQFF

v_call: TRBV5-1
clone_size: many
d_call: NA
j_call: TRBJ2-1
cdr3_nt: TGCGCCAGCAGCTTACGAGGGGGGGCCCTGATCTACAATGAGCAGTTCTTC
cdr3_aa: CASSLRGGALIYNEQFF

v_call: TRBV3-1
clone_size: many
d_call: NA
j_call: TRBJ2-7
cdr3_nt: TGTGCCAGCAGCCACGACCCCAGGGGGGGGCCTTACGAGCAGTACTTC
cdr3_aa: CASSHDPRGGPYEQYF

v_call: TRBV6-2/TRBV6-3
clone_size: NA
d_call: NA
j_call: TRBJ1-5
cdr3_nt: TGTGCCAGCAGTTACTCCGACCCTCGGAGCAGGGCGACTAGCAATCAGCCCCAGCATTTT
cdr3_aa: CASSYSDPRSRATSNQPQHF

v_call: TRBV27
clone_size: many
d_call: NA
j_call: TRBJ2-5
cdr3_nt: TGTGCCAGCAGTTACTCAGGGGCGGAGACCCAGTACTTC
cdr3_aa: CASSYSGAETQYF

v_call: TRBV7-9
clone_size: few
d_call: NA
j_call: TRBJ1-3
cdr3_nt: TGTGCCAGCAGCGCCCCCCGGGACGCAAGCTCTGGAAACACCATATATTTT
cdr3_aa: CASSAPRDASSGNTIYF

v_call: TRBV12-3/TRBV12-4
clone_size: many
d_call: TRBD1
j_call: TRBJ2-1
cdr3_nt: TGTGCCAGCAGTTTGGAACAGGGGGCATACAATGAGCAGTTCTTC
cdr3_aa: CASSLEQGAYNEQFF

v_call: TRBV30
clone_size: NA
d_call: NA
j_call: TRBJ1-2
cdr3_nt: TGTGCCTGCACTTGGGGGGATCTACGGGGCTACACCTTC
cdr3_aa: CACTWGDLRGYTF

v_call: TRBV6-4
clone_size: many
d_call: TRBD2
j_call: TRBJ2-1
cdr3_nt: TGTGCCAGCAGTGACTCGACTAGCGGGAAATATGAGCAGTTCTTC
cdr3_aa: CASSDSTSGKYEQFF

v_call: TRBV12-3/TRBV12-4
clone_size: many
d_call: NA
j_call: TRBJ1-6
cdr3_nt: TGTGCCAGCAGTTCCCGGGACACCTCACCCCTCCACTTT
cdr3_aa: CASSSRDTSPLHF

v_call: TRBV15
clone_size: many
d_call: NA
j_call: TRBJ1-2
cdr3_nt: TGTGCCACCAGCAGAGATAACACCCCTCTCGAGGATGGCTACACCTTC
cdr3_aa: CATSRDNTPLEDGYTF

v_call: TRBV6-2/TRBV6-3
clone_size: NA
d_call: TRBD2
j_call: TRBJ2-1
cdr3_nt: TGTGCCAGCACCTCACTAGCGGCAATCTCCTACAATGAGCAGTTCTTC
cdr3_aa: CASTSLAAISYNEQFF

v_call: TRBV27
clone_size: many
d_call: TRBD1
j_call: TRBJ2-7
cdr3_nt: TGTGCCAGCAGTTGGACAGGGGGCCTCAGGGGGCTCTACGAGCAGTACTTC
cdr3_aa: CASSWTGGLRGLYEQYF

v_call: TRBV28
clone_size: many
d_call: NA
j_call: TRBJ2-1
cdr3_nt: TGTGCCAGCAGGCCATTGGGCGGGCCCAATGAGCAGTTCTTC
cdr3_aa: CASRPLGGPNEQFF

v_call: TRBV5-5
clone_size: many
d_call: NA
j_call: TRBJ2-5
cdr3_nt: TGTGCCAGCAGCACACAAGAGACCCAGTACTTC
cdr3_aa: CASSTQETQYF

v_call: TRBV7-8
clone_size: many
d_call: TRBD1
j_call: TRBJ1-5
cdr3_nt: TGTGCCAGCAACCTAGGGGGCAGGGGGGACTCAGGGAGCAATCAGCCCCAGCATTTT
cdr3_aa: CASNLGGRGDSGSNQPQHF

v_call: TRBV11-1
clone_size: NA
d_call: NA
j_call: TRBJ2-7
cdr3_nt: TGTGCCAGCAGCTTAGGACAGCGGGCCTACGAGCAGTACTTC
cdr3_aa: CASSLGQRAYEQYF

v_call: TRBV13
clone_size: many
d_call: TRBD2
j_call: TRBJ2-1
cdr3_nt: TGTGCCAGCAGCTTGGGACTAGCGGGCCGGTATGAGCAGTTCTTC
cdr3_aa: CASSLGLAGRYEQFF

v_call: TRBV4-1
clone_size: medium-sized
d_call: NA
j_call: TRBJ2-5
cdr3_nt: TGCGCCAGCAGCCCCGAGATAGATCCGAGGGAGACCCAGTACTTC
cdr3_aa: CASSPEIDPRETQYF

v_call: TRBV5-1
clone_size: many
d_call: NA
j_call: TRBJ1-1
cdr3_nt: TGCGCCAGCAGCGGCGGGAGGGGCCGAACAACTGAAGCTTTCTTT
cdr3_aa: CASSGGRGRTTEAFF

v_call: TRBV20-1
clone_size: many
d_call: NA
j_call: TRBJ2-1
cdr3_nt: TGCAGTGCCCAGGGAGCAGCGATCGGCTACAATGAGCAGTTCTTC
cdr3_aa: CSAQGAAIGYNEQFF

v_call: TRBV7-3
clone_size: many
d_call: NA
j_call: TRBJ2-1
cdr3_nt: TGTGCCAGCAGCGCACTTCCCGGCTCCTACAATGAGCAGTTCTTC
cdr3_aa: CASSALPGSYNEQFF

v_call: TRBV20-1
clone_size: many
d_call: NA
j_call: TRBJ2-1
cdr3_nt: TGCAGTGCTAGAGGGTCCAATGAGCAGTTCTTC
cdr3_aa: CSARGSNEQFF

v_call: TRBV5-1
clone_size: many
d_call: NA
j_call: TRBJ2-1
cdr3_nt: TGCGCCAGCAGCTTGGAAGGGTCGCGCTACAATGAGCAGTTCTTC
cdr3_aa: CASSLEGSRYNEQFF

v_call: TRBV6-1
clone_size: many
d_call: TRBD2
j_call: TRBJ2-3
cdr3_nt: TGTGCCAGCAGTGAAACCAGCGGGAGGGCAGATACGCAGTATTTT
cdr3_aa: CASSETSGRADTQYF

v_call: TRBV5-1
clone_size: NA
d_call: TRBD1
j_call: TRBJ1-2
cdr3_nt: TGCGCCAGCAGCTCACAGGGGGCCTATGGCTACACCTTC
cdr3_aa: CASSSQGAYGYTF

v_call: TRBV2
clone_size: many
d_call: NA
j_call: TRBJ1-6
cdr3_nt: TGTGCCAGCAGTTTCGATGTGGGAAAGGACTATAATTCACCCCTCCACTTT
cdr3_aa: CASSFDVGKDYNSPLHF

v_call: TRBV29-1
clone_size: many
d_call: NA
j_call: TRBJ1-1
cdr3_nt: TGCAGCGTTGACTCACCTGGTAACACTGAAGCTTTCTTT
cdr3_aa: CSVDSPGNTEAFF

v_call: TRBV29-1
clone_size: many
d_call: NA
j_call: TRBJ2-1
cdr3_nt: TGCAGCGTTCGGTCACTGACTAGTGCATTCTTC
cdr3_aa: CSVRSLTSAFF

v_call: TRBV5-1
clone_size: many
d_call: NA
j_call: TRBJ2-1
cdr3_nt: TGCGCCAGCAGCCCCACGAAGGGTAATGAGCAGTTCTTC
cdr3_aa: CASSPTKGNEQFF

v_call: TRBV7-9
clone_size: many
d_call: TRBD1
j_call: TRBJ2-1
cdr3_nt: TGTGCCAGCAGCCCCCCAATCCGGGACAGGGGATTCAATGAGCAGTTCTTC
cdr3_aa: CASSPPIRDRGFNEQFF

v_call: TRBV6-1
clone_size: few
d_call: TRBD1
j_call: TRBJ1-4
cdr3_nt: TGTGCCAGCAGTCCCCGGACAGGTAGAGAAAAACTGTTTTTT
cdr3_aa: CASSPRTGREKLFF